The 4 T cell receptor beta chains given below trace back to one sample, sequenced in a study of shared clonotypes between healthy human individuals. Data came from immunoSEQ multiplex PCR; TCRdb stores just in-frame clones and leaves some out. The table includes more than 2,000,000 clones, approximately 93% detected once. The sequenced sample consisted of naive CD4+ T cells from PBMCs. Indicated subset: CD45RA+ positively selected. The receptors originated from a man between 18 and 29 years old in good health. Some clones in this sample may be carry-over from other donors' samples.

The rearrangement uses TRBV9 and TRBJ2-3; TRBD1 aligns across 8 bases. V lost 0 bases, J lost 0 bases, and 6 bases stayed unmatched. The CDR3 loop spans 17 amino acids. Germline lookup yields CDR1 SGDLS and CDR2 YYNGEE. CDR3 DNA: TGTGCCAGCAGCGTAGGGGCGACAGGGGCTAGCACAGATACGCAGTATTTT. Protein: CASSVGATGASTDTQYF.

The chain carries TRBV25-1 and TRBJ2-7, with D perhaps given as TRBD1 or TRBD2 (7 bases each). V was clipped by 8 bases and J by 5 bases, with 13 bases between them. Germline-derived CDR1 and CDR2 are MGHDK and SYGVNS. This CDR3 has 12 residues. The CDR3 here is CASQTGRDEQYF. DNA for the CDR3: TGTGCCAGCCAGACAGGGAGGGACGAGCAGTACTTC.

The CDR3 spells CASSVREGEKLFF. The CDR3 region has the DNA TGTGCCAGCAGTGTTAGGGAGGGGGAAAAACTGTTTTTT. The chain employs TRBV6-4 and TRBJ1-4, with a possible D match to TRBD1 (5 bases). The CDR3 is 13 amino acids. Germline CDR1 reads MRHNA; CDR2 reads SNTAGT. V lost 4 bases and J lost 8, with 11 bases in between.

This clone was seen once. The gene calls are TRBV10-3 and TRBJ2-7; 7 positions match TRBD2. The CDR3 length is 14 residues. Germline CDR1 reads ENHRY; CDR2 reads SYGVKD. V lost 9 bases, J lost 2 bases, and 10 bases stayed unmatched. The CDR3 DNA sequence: TGTGCCATAAATCAAGGCGGGAGTACCTACGAGCAGTACTTC. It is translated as CAINQGGSTYEQYF.